This T cell receptor (beta chain) was identified in a study of T cell responses to AZD1222 COVID-19 vaccine. Study context: Analyses pooled second doses at about 4 or about 12 weeks.

Findings of the study overall: Baseline antibody screening turned up just a handful of seropositive AZD1222 recipients. White British donors predominated, females outnumbered males, and clonal diversity was possibly underestimated.

Only in-frame clones appear in the TCRdb table, and some are missing; sequencing was by immunoSEQ multiplex PCR. The repertoire includes fewer than 120,000 clones, under 95% of them detected once, and about 8.3% sits in the top ten. Notes on this clone: No antigen is known for it.

The germline gives CDR1 SGHNT, CDR2 YYREEE (reference sequence). CDR3 length: 16 residues. J lost 2 bases, V lost 6 bases, and 6 bases had no gene match. This chain links TRBV5-4 with TRBJ2-5, with TRBD2 matching 14 bases. The TCR originated in an adult in good health. Sequenced here: peripheral blood, sampled on day 0 of AZD1222 vaccination. The CDR3 spells CASTTGTSGGQETQYF. The CDR3 DNA sequence: TGTGCCAGCACCACCGGGACTAGCGGGGGACAAGAGACCCAGTACTTC.